Presented here are 20 T cell receptor beta chains from one specimen sequenced in a study of Tregs in tolerant kidney transplant recipients. Recipients received nonmyeloablative bone marrow transplants from related graft donors, with transient mixed chimerism. Assay used: immunoSEQ multiplex PCR; TCRdb lists only in-frame clones, some missing. The repertoire table contains about 11,000 clones. Here the sequenced sample was CD8+ T cells from blood (PBMCs), taken 24 months after the transplant. The receptors stem from a human patient who received a combined kidney and bone marrow transplant. The graft donor may account for some of the T cells.

In the case of this clone: The read terminates 3 residues ahead of where the CDR3 ends, so the germline J gene completes it. V and J are TRBV20-1 and TRBJ2-1, with 8 bases that match TRBD2. The CDR3 is 14 residues long. With 4 bases clipped from V and 3 bases from J, the junction kept 5 bases outside the gene matches. Germline lookup yields CDR1 DFQATT and CDR2 SNEGSKA (reference sequence). The CDR3 sequence is CSAKRESFYNEQFF. The CDR3 bases that were read are TGCAGTGCTAAGCGGGAGAGCTTCTACAATGAG.

Details on this clone: The CDR3 end falls 3 residues outside the read, so it is completed with the germline J gene. This chain uses TRBV5-8 with TRBJ2-5; TRBD2 might be the D (5 bases). The CDR3 is 13 residues long. V gave up 4 bases and J gave up 2 bases, with 9 bases separating them. Germline assignment: CDR1 SGHTS and CDR2 YDEGEE. This chain's CDR3 is CASSLLAQETQYF. CDR3 bases read: TGTGCCAGCAGCCTTTTAGCGCAAGAGACC.

Regarding this clone: The junction and the germline gene differ at one end; a read error may be behind it. Partial CDR3 DNA: TGCGCCAGCAGCCAAGATTACAGCTACGAG. Translation: CASSQDYSYE. The whole CDR3 protein is CASSQDYSYEQYF. The V gene is TRBV4-2, the J gene TRBJ2-7; D remains unclear. The sequence runs out 3 residues before the end of the CDR3; the remainder is reconstructed from the germline J gene. Germline V CDR1 and CDR2: LGHNA, YNFKEQ. The CDR3 runs 13 residues.

CDR3 DNA, as far as it was read: TGTGCCAGTAGTAGCGCAGCCCAAGAGACC. Protein sequence: CASSSAAQET. In full, the CDR3 is CASSSAAQETQYF. The chain recombines TRBV30 with TRBJ2-5; perhaps TRBD2 as D (5 bases). The read terminates 3 residues before the CDR3 end, so the remaining end is supplied by the germline J gene. Germline loops: CDR1 GTSNPN, CDR2 SVGIG (reference sequence). The CDR3 has 13 residues. Trimming took 8 bases from V and 1 from J, leaving 14 bases between them.

A remark on this clone: Read sequence stops 3 residues before the CDR3 end, and the germline J gene provides the missing end. The rearrangement joins TRBV5-1 to TRBJ2-5, with 10 bases that match TRBD1. Trimming removed 0 bases from V and 6 bases from J; junction bases left unmatched: 14. The germline V gene encodes CDR1 SGHRS and CDR2 YFSETQ. CDR3 length: 18 amino acids. The CDR3 is CASSLGGSGQGVWKTQYF. The sequenced CDR3 bases are TGCGCCAGCAGCTTGGGAGGGTCCGGACAGGGGGTTTGGAAGACC.

A remark on this clone: Its ends do not fully match the called genes, so a read error is possible. From the germline J gene comes the end of the CDR3, since the read stops 3 residues before it. V and J are TRBV5-1 and TRBJ2-5; tentatively, D is TRBD2 (5 bases). This CDR3 spans 14 amino acids. Germline CDR1 is SGHRS and CDR2 is YFSETQ. The CDR3 here is CVSREGLFQETQYF. The covered CDR3 bases are TGCGTCAGCCGCGAAGGACTGTTCCAAGAGACC.

As for this clone: The read falls 3 residues short of the CDR3 end, and the missing part is taken from the germline J gene. The rearrangement uses TRBV13 and TRBJ1-5; D is ambiguous. Germline V gene lookup returns CDR1 PRHDT and CDR2 FYEKMQ (reference sequence). With 5 bases removed from V and 5 bases from J, the gap between germline ends came to 10 bases. The CDR3 loop spans 13 amino acids. The covered CDR3 bases are TGTGCCAGCAGCGGCGGCCTCGATCAGCCC. It codes for CASSGGLDQP. In full, the CDR3 is CASSGGLDQPQHF.

As to this clone: The read halts 3 residues ahead of the CDR3 end, with the missing end drawn from the germline J gene. V gene TRBV20-1 combines with J gene TRBJ2-6; TRBD2 might be the D (6 bases). Germline CDR1 reads DFQATT; CDR2 reads SNEGSKA (reference sequence). The length of the CDR3 is 17 residues. V was trimmed by 0 bases and J by 0 bases, leaving 12 bases between them. CDR3 sequence reads: CSAREGLLSSGANVLTF. The covered CDR3 bases are TGCAGTGCTAGAGAGGGACTGCTAAGCTCTGGGGCCAACGTC.

A note on this clone: The observed sequence ends 3 residues before the CDR3 terminus, with the missing tail filled in from the germline J gene. V is TRBV7-9 and J is TRBJ2-5, with TRBD1 matching 7 bases. This CDR3 is built from 13 residues. After removal of 2 bases from V and 3 bases from J, the junction contained 0 bases not matched to a gene. Germline values: CDR1 SEHNR, CDR2 FQNEAQ (reference sequence). The CDR3 bases that were read are TGTGCCAGCAGCTTAACAGGGGAAGAGACC. Its translation is CASSLTGEET. The whole CDR3 sequence is CASSLTGEETQYF.

Worth noting for this clone: The CDR3 is cut off 3 residues early in the read; its end comes from the germline J gene. The chain combines TRBV14 with TRBJ2-2; D not certain. V lost 2 bases and J lost 2, with 15 bases in between. CDR3 length: 17 residues. The germline V gene encodes CDR1 SGHDN and CDR2 FVKESK. The part of the CDR3 DNA that was read is TGTGCCAGCAGCCAAACGGCGACTTCAATCAACACCGGGGAG. It codes for CASSQTATSINTGE. The CDR3 in its entirety is CASSQTATSINTGELFF.

Of note for this clone: With the read ending 3 residues before the CDR3 end, the germline J gene is used to fill in that end. The chain employs TRBV10-3 and TRBJ2-7; 8 positions match TRBD1. This CDR3 has 13 residues. With V trimmed by 8 bases and J by 4 bases, 7 bases remained unmatched. Per germline, CDR1 ENHRY and CDR2 SYGVKD. CDR3 in amino acids: CAISGDRRYEQYF. CDR3 DNA, as far as it was read: TGTGCCATCTCCGGGGACAGGCGATACGAG.

CDR3 residues: CASSSSGANVLTF. The part of the CDR3 DNA that was read is TGTGCCAGCAGTTCCTCCGGGGCCAACGTC. V is TRBV27 and J is TRBJ2-6; D is ambiguous. The read terminates 3 residues ahead of where the CDR3 ends, so the germline J gene completes it. CDR3 size: 13 residues. The germline gives CDR1 MNHEY, CDR2 SMNVEV (reference sequence). V was cut by 4 bases and J by 4 bases, with 5 bases left in between.

A remark on this clone: Read sequence stops 3 residues before the CDR3 end, and the germline J gene provides the missing end. The V call is TRBV5-4, the J call TRBJ2-3; perhaps TRBD2 as D (5 bases). CDR1 SGHNT and CDR2 YYREEE come from the germline V gene (reference sequence). CDR3 length equals 14 residues. V was clipped by 2 bases and J by 1 base, with 8 bases between them. The sequenced part of the CDR3 DNA is TGTGCCAGCAGCTTTTACGGGGGCACAGATACG. Encoded protein: CASSFYGGTDT. The whole CDR3 sequence reads CASSFYGGTDTQYF.

As concerns this clone: The read gets to within 3 residues of the CDR3 end, and the germline J gene fills in the rest. The chain couples TRBV7-9 to TRBJ2-5; TRBD1 is a possible D gene (6 bases). Trimming pared 5 bases from V and 3 bases from J, leaving 16 bases between. Germline CDR1 is SEHNR and CDR2 is FQNEAQ (reference sequence). The CDR3 loop spans 15 amino acids. CDR3: CASSQTGDMEETQYF. The sequenced part of the CDR3 DNA is TGTGCCAGCAGCCAAACCGGGGACATGGAAGAGACC.

Of note for this clone: The read falls 3 residues short of the CDR3 end, and the missing part is taken from the germline J gene. The V gene is TRBV7-9, the J gene TRBJ1-1; D is perhaps TRBD1 (5 bases). CDR3 size: 13 residues. CDR1 is SEHNR and CDR2 is FQNEAQ in the germline V gene (reference sequence). V shed 6 bases and J shed 5 bases, with 13 bases lying between them. CDR3 loop: CASSRTRETEAFF. The DNA read from the CDR3 is TGTGCCAGCAGTCGGACCAGGGAAACTGAA. Drawing the rest from reference TRBV7-9 and TRBJ1-1, the complete variable domain is DTGVSQNPRHKITKRGQNVTFRCDPISEHNRLYWYRQTLGQGPEFLTYFQNEAQLEKSRLLSDRFSAERPKGSFSTLEIQRTEQGDSAMYLCASSRTRETEAFFGQGTRLTVV.

Comment on this clone: The read finishes 3 residues shy of the CDR3 end, and the germline J gene is used to complete it. This sequence joins TRBV7-3 and TRBJ2-3, with TRBD2 matching over 14 bases. CDR1 is SGHTA and CDR2 is FQGTGA in the germline V gene. V lost 5 bases, J lost 4 bases, and 5 bases stayed unmatched. CDR3 length: 16 residues. The CDR3 here is CASSLGTSGSADTQYF. CDR3 bases read: TGTGCCAGCAGCCTCGGGACTAGCGGGAGCGCAGATACG.

Concerning this clone itself: The observed sequence ends 3 residues before the CDR3 terminus, with the missing tail filled in from the germline J gene. J is TRBJ2-7 and V is TRBV5-1, with 7 bases that match TRBD1. With V trimmed by 4 bases and J by 2 bases, 3 bases remained unmatched. The CDR3 has 13 residues. Per germline, CDR1 SGHRS and CDR2 YFSETQ. The sequenced part of the CDR3 DNA is TGCGCCAGCAGCAGGGGACAGACCTACGAG. This encodes CASSRGQTYE. In full, the CDR3 reads CASSRGQTYEQYF.

Turning to this clone: The read falls 3 residues short of the CDR3 end, and the missing part is taken from the germline J gene. The chain carries TRBV27 and TRBJ1-1, with D possibly TRBD1 on 6 matching bases. This CDR3 is 14 amino acids long. V was shortened by 4 bases and J by 2 bases, with 11 bases between the two germline ends. Germline CDR1 reads MNHEY; CDR2 reads SMNVEV (reference sequence). Incomplete CDR3 DNA: TGTGCCAGCAGTTGGGGAGGGGGAAACACTGAA. Its protein product is CASSWGGGNTE. The entire CDR3 sequence reads CASSWGGGNTEAFF.

As concerns this clone: The missing CDR3 end, 3 residues past where the read stops, is filled in from the germline J gene. V and J are TRBV6-1 and TRBJ1-1; D is unclear. V was clipped by 3 bases and J by 3 bases, with 8 bases between them. Germline CDR1 and CDR2: MNHNS and SASEGT. The CDR3 runs to 13 residues. The part of the CDR3 DNA that was read is TGTGCCAGCAGTGAGTGGCCCTACACTGAA. Encoded protein: CASSEWPYTE. The CDR3 in its entirety is CASSEWPYTEAFF.

Comment on this clone: Sequence at one end of the junction differs from germline and may be a read error. The CDR3 end lies 3 residues beyond the end of the read and is filled in from the germline J gene. J is TRBJ2-3 and V is TRBV20-1; D is perhaps TRBD2 (5 bases). The CDR3 is 17 residues long. Germline V CDR1 and CDR2: DFQATT, SNEGSKA (reference sequence). The CDR3 DNA, read in part, is TGCAGTGCTGGAGATCGTGAACTAGAAACTCGCACAGATACG. Protein: CSAGDRELETRTDT. The entire CDR3 sequence reads CSAGDRELETRTDTQYF.